Given below is one T cell receptor (beta chain) in context. Its antigen is as yet unknown. These data originate in a study of T cell repertoires and HLA-DP antigens. Untouched CD4+ T cells were bead-isolated at about 97.7% purity. The CDR3 sequence is 13 residues long. Germline V gene lookup returns CDR1 MNHNS and CDR2 SASEGT. The V and J ends lost 8 bases and 3 bases, in that order; junction bases with no gene match: 5. Study observations and caveats: Naive and memory CD4+ cells were analysed together, not apart.

Amplification used primers for 54 TRBV and 13 TRBJ segments. Each pre-culture CD4+ sample aimed for fewer than 250,000 T cell genomes at deep resolution. Profiled with immunoSEQ multiplex PCR; TCRdb holds only in-frame clones, not every one. The sample records almost 90,000 clones, approximately 86% being singletons. The chain links TRBV6-1 to TRBJ2-7; 9 positions match TRBD1. Specimen: CD4+ T cells from PBMCs. The receptor was isolated from a man in his forties or fifties in good health and CMV-seronegative. In DNA form, the CDR3 reads TGTGCCAGCTCTAGACAGGGGGACTACGAGCAGTACTTC. It encodes CASSRQGDYEQYF.